This T cell receptor (beta chain) originates from a study of blood T cell repertoires in COVID-19. Study-wide background: Samples representing acute and convalescent COVID-19 were sourced from the United States, Italy and Spain. T cells, B-cell-depleted T cells, or PBMCs supplied cDNA or gDNA.

This CDR3 has 14 amino acids. V lost 1 base, J lost 8 bases, and 14 bases lay in between. Germline lookup yields CDR1 SGHTA and CDR2 FQGNSA. Original handling: How many nucleated cells were present was estimated from reference gene primer amplification. TCRdb's copy holds only in-frame clones and misses some; the assay was immunoSEQ multiplex PCR. That table supplies the V and J calls and clone size; D and trimming were determined from the DNA. The sample has tens of thousands of clones; approximately 89% are singletons. This receptor was identified in a woman over 75 with acute or convalescent COVID-19. The source material was peripheral blood. The chain combines TRBV7-2 with TRBJ1-2, with a possible D match to TRBD1 (6 bases). CDR3 sequence reads: CASSLGLTGKGYTF. The CDR3 DNA sequence: TGTGCCAGCAGCTTAGGGCTGACAGGAAAAGGCTACACCTTC.